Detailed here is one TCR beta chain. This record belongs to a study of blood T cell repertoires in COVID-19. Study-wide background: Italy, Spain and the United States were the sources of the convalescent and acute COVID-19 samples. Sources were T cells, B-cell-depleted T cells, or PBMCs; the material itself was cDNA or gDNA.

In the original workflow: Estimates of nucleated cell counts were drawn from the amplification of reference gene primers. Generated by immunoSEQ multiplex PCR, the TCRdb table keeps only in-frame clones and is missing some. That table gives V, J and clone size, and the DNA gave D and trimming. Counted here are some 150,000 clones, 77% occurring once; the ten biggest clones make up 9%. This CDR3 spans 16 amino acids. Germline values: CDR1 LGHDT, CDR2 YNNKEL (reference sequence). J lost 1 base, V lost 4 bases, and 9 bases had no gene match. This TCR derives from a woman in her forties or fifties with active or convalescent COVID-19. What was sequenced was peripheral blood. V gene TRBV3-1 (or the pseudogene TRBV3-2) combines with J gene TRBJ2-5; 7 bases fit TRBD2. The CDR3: CASSRDYPSSQETQYF. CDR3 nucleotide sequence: TGTGCCAGCAGCCGGGACTACCCAAGTTCCCAAGAGACCCAGTACTTC.